One and the same sample provided the 7 T cell receptor beta chains below, sequenced in a study of cytomegalovirus exposure and HLA in healthy donors. The repertoire was sequenced with immunoSEQ multiplex PCR; TCRdb's copy has only in-frame clones and lacks some. The repertoire holds roughly 150,000 clones, with approximately 86% as singletons. Sequencing used PBMCs. The receptors were sampled from a woman under 30 in good health and CMV-seronegative.

V gene TRBV27 combines with J gene TRBJ2-1, with a weak D call TRBD2 (7 bases). Germline V lookup: CDR1 MNHEY, CDR2 SMNVEV (reference sequence). The CDR3 length is 16 residues. Trimming left V 4 bases short and J 9 bases short, with 22 bases between. In DNA, the CDR3 is TGTGCCAGCAGTTCACGGGGGGAACGACAGGTGGGTGAGCAGTTCTTC. Translated, it gives CASSSRGERQVGEQFF.

This rearrangement joins TRBV5-1 to TRBJ1-1; D gene uncertain. Germline CDR1 and CDR2: SGHRS and YFSETQ. V lost 0 bases and J 4 bases, leaving 13 bases between the germline ends. The CDR3 extends over 15 amino acids. CDR3 protein: CASSLAVEGSTEAFF. In DNA form, the CDR3 reads TGCGCCAGCAGCTTGGCCGTGGAGGGAAGCACTGAAGCTTTCTTT.

The chain has TRBV10-2 and TRBJ2-1; TRBD1 might be the D (6 bases). Looked up from germline, CDR1 is WSHSY and CDR2 is SAAADI. V was cut by 8 bases and J by 0 bases, with 17 bases left in between. The CDR3 has 16 amino acids. The CDR3 region has the DNA TGCGCCAGCCTCTCCCAGCGAGGGGGCTCCTACAATGAGCAGTTCTTC. The encoded protein is CASLSQRGGSYNEQFF.

The rearrangement joins TRBV13 to TRBJ2-7, with TRBD2 matching over 7 bases. The CDR3 contains 14 residues. V lost 6 bases and J lost 0; bases outside the gene matches: 5. CDR1 is PRHDT and CDR2 is FYEKMQ in the germline V gene (reference sequence). The CDR3 DNA reads TGTGCCAGCAGGTCGAGCGGGGACTCCTACGAGCAGTACTTC. This encodes CASRSSGDSYEQYF. Full variable domain (remainder filled in from reference TRBV13 and TRBJ2-7): AAGVIQSPRHLIKEKRETATLKCYPIPRHDTVYWYQQGPGQDPQFLISFYEKMQSDKGSIPDRFSAQQFSDYHSELNMSSLELGDSALYFCASRSSGDSYEQYFGPGTRLTVT.

This clone was seen a few times. This chain connects TRBV27 to TRBJ1-2; 7 bases agree with TRBD1. CDR1 and CDR2 (germline): MNHEY, SMNVEV (reference sequence). Unmatched junction bases numbered 4, after V lost 4 bases and J lost 5 bases. CDR3 length: 13 amino acids. This chain's CDR3 is CASSYRGGYGYTF. DNA for the CDR3: TGTGCCAGCAGTTACAGGGGTGGGTATGGCTACACCTTC.

This clone has a single count. This chain connects TRBV12-5 to TRBJ1-5; D not certain. The V end lost 0 bases, the J end lost 2 bases, and 20 bases lay between the germline ends. The CDR3 runs to 19 residues. CDR1 LGHNT and CDR2 FRNRAP come from the germline V gene. This chain's CDR3 is CASGLVLPIPPGGNQPQHF. CDR3 bases: TGTGCTAGTGGTTTGGTTCTCCCAATTCCCCCGGGAGGCAATCAGCCCCAGCATTTT.

This chain uses TRBV5-1 with TRBJ2-7; 10 bases agree with TRBD1. The CDR3 spans 16 residues. Germline-derived CDR1 and CDR2 are SGHRS and YFSETQ. With V trimmed by 0 bases and J by 5 bases, 8 bases remained unmatched. The CDR3 DNA reads as TGCGCCAGCAGCTTGGAGGTGAGACAGGGGGCCCACGAGCAGTACTTC. It is translated as CASSLEVRQGAHEQYF.